The source of this T cell receptor beta chain is a study of T cell responses to AZD1222 COVID-19 vaccine. Study-level information: Pooled together were second doses at about 4 or about 12 weeks.

General study results and limits: Repertoires were obtained solely post-peak T cell response.

As concerns this clone: As yet, its antigen is unknown.

The CDR3 consists of 13 residues. V was clipped by 0 bases and J by 4 bases, with 4 bases between them. Germline values: CDR1 LNHDA, CDR2 SQIVND (reference sequence). Profiled with immunoSEQ multiplex PCR; TCRdb holds only in-frame clones, not every one. The table shows 85,000 to 130,000 clones, with more than 85% occurring only once. The V and J genes are TRBV19 and TRBJ2-1; no clear D gene. This clonotype originated in an adult in good health. The sequenced sample was peripheral blood, obtained on day 0 of AZD1222 vaccination. CDR3 residues: CASSIDRYNEQFF. CDR3 coding DNA: TGTGCCAGTAGTATAGACAGATACAATGAGCAGTTCTTC.